Following are 22 T cell receptor beta chains from one sample sequenced in a study of T cells after yellow fever vaccination. Using its own MiXCR run on the 5' RACE reads, TCRdb lists one record per CDR3 protein. The sample records about 330,000 distinct CDR3 sequences, 8% to 9.5% being singletons. The sequences come from PBMCs, collected more than 35 days after the first yellow fever vaccination. The receptors derive from a man aged 18 to 30 who received the YFV17D yellow fever vaccine.

This clonotype was counted between two and nine times. The CDR3 spells CASSYPTPNEKLFF. CDR3 bases: TGTGCCAGCAGTTACCCTACACCTAATGAAAAACTGTTTTTT. V is TRBV6-5 and J is TRBJ1-4; D is unresolved. V gave up 2 bases and J gave up 3 bases, with 7 bases separating them. The length of the CDR3 is 14 residues. The germline V gene encodes CDR1 MNHEY and CDR2 SVGAGI.

The sample holds a few counts of this clonotype. The chain uses TRBV12-3 or TRBV12-4 and TRBJ2-3; the D gene is possibly TRBD1 (6 bases). The CDR3 is made up of 14 amino acids. V was cut by 8 bases and J by 3 bases, with 15 bases left in between. The CDR3 DNA is TGTGCCAGCCAAACCCGCAGGGGTACAGATACGCAGTATTTT. Its translation: CASQTRRGTDTQYF.

This clonotype was found a few times. V and J are TRBV29-1 and TRBJ2-5; D call uncertain. Germline-derived CDR1 and CDR2 are SQVTM and ANQGSEA. The CDR3 sequence is 12 residues long. The germline V and J ends were trimmed by 1 base and 4 bases, with 7 bases remaining between them. CDR3 DNA: TGCAGCGTTGAAGGGGGTGGAGAGACCCAGTACTTC. Translation gives CSVEGGGETQYF.

The genes are TRBV7-2 and TRBJ2-3; D unclear. This CDR3 is 14 amino acids long. Trimming cost V 9 bases and J 4 bases, with 17 bases left between them. The V gene's germline CDR1 is SGHTA and CDR2 FQGNSA. The CDR3 nucleotides are TGTGCCAGTGCTTTTGGACCGGGCCCAGATACGCAGTATTTT. Translated, it gives CASAFGPGPDTQYF. Based on the CDR3 plus reference TRBV7-2 and TRBJ2-3, the full variable domain is GAGVSQSPSNKVTEKGKDVELRCDPISGHTALYWYRQSLGQGLEFLIYFQGNSAPDKSGLPSDRFSAERTGGSVSTLTIQRTQQEDSAVYLCASAFGPGPDTQYFGPGTRLTVL.

This chain links TRBV6-5 with TRBJ1-3; D may be TRBD1 (6 bases). This CDR3 spans 14 amino acids. V lost 4 bases, J lost 3 bases, and 10 bases lay in between. The germline V gene has CDR1 MNHEY and CDR2 SVGAGI. The chain's CDR3 is CASSFRGSGNTIYF. Here the CDR3 DNA reads TGTGCCAGCAGTTTCAGGGGCAGTGGAAACACCATATATTTT.

This clonotype was counted many times. The V and J genes are TRBV20-1 and TRBJ1-1; D unresolved. CDR3 length equals 14 residues. The V gene lost 0 bases and the J gene lost 8 bases, with 16 bases spanning the gap. Per the germline V gene, CDR1 is DFQATT and CDR2 is SNEGSKA (reference sequence). CDR3: CSARDLRLLAEAFF. CDR3 DNA sequence: TGCAGTGCTAGAGATCTACGACTGCTAGCAGAAGCTTTCTTT.

This clonotype was picked up a small number of times. The CDR3 region has the DNA TGTGCCACCCTGAGTGTGGTTAGCGGGCAAGAGACCCAGTACTTC. It specifies CATLSVVSGQETQYF. The V call is TRBV15, the J call TRBJ2-5; 7 bases agree with TRBD2. Trimming removed 8 bases from V and 2 bases from J; junction bases left unmatched: 11. The CDR3 is 15 residues long. In germline, CDR1 is LNHNV, CDR2 YYDKDF (reference sequence). The full variable domain, completed using reference TRBV15 and TRBJ2-5, is DAMVIQNPRYQVTQFGKPVTLSCSQTLNHNVMYWYQQKSSQAPKLLFHYYDKDFNNEADTPDNFQSRRPNTSFCFLDIRSPGLGDTAMYLCATLSVVSGQETQYFGPGTRLLVL.

This clonotype has a count of ten or more. The genes are TRBV7-8 and TRBJ2-3, with 10 positions matching TRBD1. CDR3 length: 15 residues. Unmatched junction bases numbered 5, after V lost 3 bases and J lost 5 bases. CDR1 is SGHVS, CDR2 FQNEAQ, per germline. CDR3 nucleotides: TGTGCCAGCAGCTTCCGGGACAGGGGTAGAGATACGCAGTATTTT. Translation: CASSFRDRGRDTQYF.

At least ten counts were recorded for this clonotype. V usage is TRBV24-1 and J usage is TRBJ2-5; either TRBD1 or TRBD2 may supply D (5 bases each). The CDR3 totals 15 residues. V lost 0 bases and J lost 4, with 11 bases in between. Germline CDR1 KGHDR, CDR2 SFDVKD. CDR3: CATSDLRGTSETQYF. The CDR3 nucleotides read TGTGCCACCAGTGATTTGCGGGGCACGTCAGAGACCCAGTACTTC.

The chain has TRBV19 and TRBJ1-5; possibly TRBD1 for D (5 bases). V was clipped by 5 bases and J by 0 bases, with 17 bases between them. Germline V gene data show CDR1 as LNHDA and CDR2 as SQIVND (reference sequence). The CDR3 sequence is 17 residues long. CDR3 sequence: CASSSLRDGYSNQPQHF. DNA of the CDR3: TGTGCCAGTAGTTCGTTACGGGACGGTTATAGCAATCAGCCCCAGCATTTT.

The table lists this clonotype with many counts. The chain recombines TRBV5-1 with TRBJ2-7, with 7 bases aligning to TRBD1. The CDR3 runs to 13 residues. Per the germline V gene, CDR1 is SGHRS and CDR2 is YFSETQ. V shed 5 bases, J shed 7 bases, and the junction held 9 bases outside the gene matches. The CDR3 here is CASRTGQVGEQYF. The CDR3 nucleotides read TGCGCCAGCAGAACAGGACAGGTTGGGGAGCAGTACTTC.

This clonotype has more than one count but fewer than ten. This chain connects TRBV5-1 to TRBJ2-7; D uncertain. V dropped 1 base and J dropped 3 bases, with 26 bases sitting between them. CDR3 length: 19 residues. The germline V gene encodes CDR1 SGHRS and CDR2 YFSETQ. CDR3 coding DNA: TGCGCCAGCAGCTTGTATGCCCCGTGGGATATGGTCGGCCACTACGAGCAGTACTTC. It encodes CASSLYAPWDMVGHYEQYF.

This clonotype was counted only a few times. J is TRBJ1-5 and V is TRBV20-1, with D possibly TRBD1 on 6 matching bases. This CDR3 has 14 amino acids. Trimming removed 1 base from V and 5 bases from J, with 12 bases in between. Germline CDR1 is DFQATT and CDR2 is SNEGSKA (reference sequence). DNA for the CDR3: TGCAGTGCTAGAGGGGTAGGGGGGTATCAGCCCCAGCATTTT. Translated, it gives CSARGVGGYQPQHF.

This chain joins TRBV7-2 and TRBJ2-7; D not certain. The germline CDR1 and CDR2 sequences are SGHTA and FQGNSA. The CDR3 totals 15 residues. V was shortened by 2 bases and J by 2 bases, with 13 bases between the two germline ends. The CDR3 loop reads CASSLNTRRAYEQYF. The CDR3 bases are TGTGCCAGCAGCTTAAATACTCGAAGGGCCTACGAGCAGTACTTC.

This rearrangement joins TRBV24-1 to TRBJ2-1; 10 bases map to TRBD1. The germline gives CDR1 KGHDR, CDR2 SFDVKD. CDR3 size: 15 residues. Unmatched junction bases numbered 6, after V lost 3 bases and J lost 8 bases. The CDR3 region has the DNA TGTGCCACCAGTGATCGGGACAGGGGAAAGGATGAGCAGTTCTTC. It specifies CATSDRDRGKDEQFF.

This chain uses TRBV3-1 with TRBJ2-3; possible D gene TRBD1, 5 bases. Deletions cut 0 bases from V and 5 bases from J, with 6 bases between. The CDR3 has 13 amino acids. The V gene's germline CDR1 is LGHDT and CDR2 YNNKEL (reference sequence). In nucleotides, the CDR3 is TGTGCCAGCAGCCAAGACCAGGGAGATACGCAGTATTTT. Translation gives CASSQDQGDTQYF.

The CDR3, as DNA: TGTGCCAGCAGCTTCGCCGACTTCCCCTACGAGCAGTACTTC. Amino acid sequence: CASSFADFPYEQYF. V is TRBV7-8 and J is TRBJ2-7; no clear D gene. There are 14 residues in the CDR3. Germline V gives CDR1 SGHVS, CDR2 FQNEAQ. Between the trimmed V and J ends, which lost 3 bases and 2 bases, there was a span of 11 bases. The full variable domain, completed using reference TRBV7-8 and TRBJ2-7, is GAGVSQSPRYKVAKRGQDVALRCDPISGHVSLFWYQQALGQGPEFLTYFQNEAQLDKSGLPSDRFFAERPEGSVSTLKIQRTQQEDSAVYLCASSFADFPYEQYFGPGTRLTVT.

This clonotype was recorded at least ten times. This rearrangement joins TRBV6-6 to TRBJ2-1; 10 bases align to TRBD2. V lost 6 bases, J lost 8 bases, and 4 bases stayed unmatched. The germline gives CDR1 MNHNY, CDR2 SVGAGI (reference sequence). CDR3 length equals 13 residues. The chain's CDR3 is CASRAGGPDEQFF. The CDR3 DNA reads as TGTGCCAGCAGAGCGGGGGGGCCAGATGAGCAGTTCTTC.

A few counts support this clonotype. This chain joins TRBV27 and TRBJ2-1; tentative D call: TRBD1 (6 bases). Germline lookup yields CDR1 MNHEY and CDR2 SMNVEV (reference sequence). The CDR3 is 15 amino acids. Trimming removed 6 bases at V and 7 bases at J, with 19 bases between. The CDR3 nucleotides are TGTGCCAGCAGCCCTTTGGGGGCCCAAGCAAATGAGCAGTTCTTC. It yields the protein CASSPLGAQANEQFF.

The chain links TRBV7-2 to TRBJ1-1, with no clear D. Germline V gives CDR1 SGHTA, CDR2 FQGNSA. V was shortened by 2 bases and J by 4 bases, with 14 bases between the two germline ends. This CDR3 comprises 15 residues. CDR3 sequence (DNA): TGTGCCAGCAGCTTAATAGGGAGCGGGGTCACTGAAGCTTTCTTT. It encodes CASSLIGSGVTEAFF. Full variable domain (rest looked up from reference TRBV7-2 and TRBJ1-1): GAGVSQSPSNKVTEKGKDVELRCDPISGHTALYWYRQSLGQGLEFLIYFQGNSAPDKSGLPSDRFSAERTGGSVSTLTIQRTQQEDSAVYLCASSLIGSGVTEAFFGQGTRLTVV.

The chain couples TRBV20-1 to TRBJ2-1; TRBD1 matches 9 bases. After removal of 5 bases from V and 1 base from J, the junction contained 6 bases not matched to a gene. The CDR3 is 15 residues long. Germline V gene sequence: CDR1 DFQATT, CDR2 SNEGSKA (reference sequence). The CDR3 nucleotides are TGCAGTGCTGGGGACAGGGCCAGTTCCTACAATGAGCAGTTCTTC. This encodes CSAGDRASSYNEQFF.

The J gene is TRBJ2-2, the V gene TRBV6-2 or TRBV6-3; D call uncertain. Germline V gene data show CDR1 as MNHEY and CDR2 as SVGEGT. The CDR3 runs to 16 residues. V lost 6 bases and J lost 5, with 19 bases in between. This chain's CDR3 is CASSSRFWAATGELFF. The CDR3 DNA reads TGTGCCAGCAGCTCCCGCTTTTGGGCGGCGACCGGGGAGCTGTTTTTT.